A single sample gave rise to the 2 T cell receptor beta chains below, sequenced in a study of cytomegalovirus exposure and HLA in healthy donors. PCR involved 60 Vbeta and 13 Jbeta primers. Clones were read by immunoSEQ multiplex PCR, and TCRdb kept only the in-frame ones, dropping some. The sample records about 200,000 clones, 70% to 80% being singletons. Sequenced: PBMCs. All receptors come from a man aged 35 to 55 in good health and CMV-seronegative.

This clone appeared once. The J gene is TRBJ1-2, the V gene TRBV5-8, with D tentatively TRBD1 (5 bases). This CDR3 has 15 amino acids. Trimming took off 1 base at V and 4 bases at J, with 14 bases between the two ends. The V gene's germline CDR1 is SGHTS and CDR2 YDEGEE. The CDR3 sequence: CASSLTTQGAYGYTF. The CDR3 DNA sequence: TGTGCCAGCAGCTTGACGACCCAGGGTGCCTATGGCTACACCTTC. The full variable domain, completed using reference TRBV5-8 and TRBJ1-2, is EAGVTQSPTHLIKTRGQQATLRCSPISGHTSVYWYQQALGLGLQFLLWYDEGEERNRGNFPPRFSGRQFPNYSSELNVNALELEDSALYLCASSLTTQGAYGYTFGSGTRLTVV.

The chain couples TRBV27 to TRBJ2-1, with TRBD1 matching over 11 bases. Germline V gene sequence: CDR1 MNHEY, CDR2 SMNVEV (reference sequence). The CDR3 runs 16 residues. After removal of 3 bases from V and 9 bases from J, the junction contained 10 bases not matched to a gene. The CDR3 here is CASSLFGQGAVGEQFF. CDR3 bases: TGTGCCAGCAGTTTGTTTGGACAGGGGGCCGTCGGTGAGCAGTTCTTC.